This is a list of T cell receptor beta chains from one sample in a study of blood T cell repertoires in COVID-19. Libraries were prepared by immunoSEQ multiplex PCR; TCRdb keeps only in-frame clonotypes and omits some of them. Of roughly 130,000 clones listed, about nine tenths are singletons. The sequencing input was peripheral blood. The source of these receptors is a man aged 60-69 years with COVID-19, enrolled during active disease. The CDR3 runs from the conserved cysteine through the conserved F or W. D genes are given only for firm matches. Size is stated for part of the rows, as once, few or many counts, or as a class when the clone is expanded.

CDR3 protein: CASSGPRNYNSPLHF; CDR3 DNA: TGTGCCAGCAGTGGACCGAGGAACTATAATTCACCCCTCCACTTT; clone size: few; J gene: TRBJ1-6; D gene: -; V gene: TRBV2
CDR3 protein: CASSGGGYNEQFF; CDR3 DNA: TGTGCCAGCAGTGGGGGGGGCTACAATGAGCAGTTCTTC; clone size: -; J gene: TRBJ2-1; D gene: TRBD2; V gene: TRBV3-1/TRBV3-2
CDR3 protein: CASSATGGAYYEQYF; CDR3 DNA: TGTGCCAGCAGCGCGACAGGGGGCGCTTATTACGAGCAGTACTTC; clone size: -; J gene: TRBJ2-7; D gene: TRBD1; V gene: TRBV9
CDR3 protein: CASSFGTGVGNTIYF; CDR3 DNA: TGTGCCAGCAGCTTCGGGACAGGGGTTGGAAACACCATATATTTT; clone size: -; J gene: TRBJ1-3; D gene: TRBD1; V gene: TRBV9
CDR3 protein: CASSMAGTGIDGYTF; CDR3 DNA: TGTGCCAGTAGTATGGCTGGGACAGGGATAGATGGCTACACCTTC; clone size: once; J gene: TRBJ1-2; D gene: TRBD1; V gene: TRBV19
CDR3 protein: CASSTRQGASYGYTF; CDR3 DNA: TGTGCCAGTAGTACACGACAGGGGGCGAGTTATGGCTACACCTTC; clone size: -; J gene: TRBJ1-2; D gene: TRBD1; V gene: TRBV19
CDR3 protein: CASSPWTGGTNTEAFF; CDR3 DNA: TGTGCCAGCTCACCGTGGACAGGGGGCACCAACACTGAAGCTTTCTTT; clone size: -; J gene: TRBJ1-1; D gene: TRBD1; V gene: TRBV18
CDR3 protein: CASSTQTAGHSPLHF; CDR3 DNA: TGTGCCAGCAGTACCCAGACGGCGGGGCATTCACCCCTCCACTTT; clone size: -; J gene: TRBJ1-6; D gene: -; V gene: TRBV28
CDR3 protein: CASSSAERAFF; CDR3 DNA: TGTGCCAGCAGTTCGGCGGAAAGGGCTTTCTTT; clone size: few; J gene: TRBJ1-1; D gene: -; V gene: TRBV6-6
CDR3 protein: CASSSDRAANYGYTF; CDR3 DNA: TGTGCCAGCAGCTCCGACAGGGCTGCTAACTATGGCTACACCTTC; clone size: -; J gene: TRBJ1-2; D gene: TRBD1; V gene: TRBV5-6
CDR3 protein: CASSFGEDNEQFF; CDR3 DNA: TGTGCCAGCAGTTTCGGGGAGGACAATGAGCAGTTCTTC; clone size: -; J gene: TRBJ2-1; D gene: -; V gene: TRBV6-5
CDR3 protein: CASSLAPSGSSYNEQFF; CDR3 DNA: TGTGCTAGCAGCTTAGCGCCTAGCGGGAGCTCCTACAATGAGCAGTTCTTC; clone size: once; J gene: TRBJ2-1; D gene: TRBD2; V gene: TRBV7-7
CDR3 protein: CASSLGIAGAELFF; CDR3 DNA: TGCGCCAGCAGCTTGGGGATAGCGGGAGCGGAGCTGTTTTTT; clone size: -; J gene: TRBJ2-2; D gene: TRBD2; V gene: TRBV5-1
CDR3 protein: CASSSGEETQYF; CDR3 DNA: TGTGCCAGCAGTTCGGGGGAAGAGACCCAGTACTTC; clone size: once; J gene: TRBJ2-5; D gene: -; V gene: TRBV2
CDR3 protein: CASSEGRESETQYF; CDR3 DNA: TGTGCCAGCAGCGAGGGTAGGGAGTCGGAGACCCAGTACTTC; clone size: once; J gene: TRBJ2-5; D gene: -; V gene: TRBV14
CDR3 protein: CATSRDRATNEQFF; CDR3 DNA: TGTGCCACCAGCAGAGATCGAGCGACGAATGAGCAGTTCTTC; clone size: -; J gene: TRBJ2-1; D gene: -; V gene: TRBV15
CDR3 protein: CASSLEGGRSYEQYF; CDR3 DNA: TGTGCCAGCAGCTTGGAAGGCGGGCGCAGTTACGAGCAGTACTTC; clone size: -; J gene: TRBJ2-7; D gene: -; V gene: TRBV5-4
CDR3 protein: CASSDPTSGRGADTQYF; CDR3 DNA: TGCGCCAGCAGTGATCCGACTAGCGGGAGAGGGGCAGATACGCAGTATTTT; clone size: -; J gene: TRBJ2-3; D gene: TRBD2; V gene: TRBV10-1
CDR3 protein: CASSQTGYGYTF; CDR3 DNA: TGCGCCAGCAGCCAAACGGGGTATGGCTACACCTTC; clone size: -; J gene: TRBJ1-2; D gene: -; V gene: TRBV4-1
CDR3 protein: CASSPFLAGTETQYF; CDR3 DNA: TGTGCCAGCAGTCCATTTTTAGCGGGAACTGAGACCCAGTACTTC; clone size: -; J gene: TRBJ2-5; D gene: TRBD2; V gene: TRBV27
CDR3 protein: CASSVGNTIYF; CDR3 DNA: TGTGCCAGCAGCGTAGGAAACACCATATATTTT; clone size: -; J gene: TRBJ1-3; D gene: -; V gene: TRBV7-9